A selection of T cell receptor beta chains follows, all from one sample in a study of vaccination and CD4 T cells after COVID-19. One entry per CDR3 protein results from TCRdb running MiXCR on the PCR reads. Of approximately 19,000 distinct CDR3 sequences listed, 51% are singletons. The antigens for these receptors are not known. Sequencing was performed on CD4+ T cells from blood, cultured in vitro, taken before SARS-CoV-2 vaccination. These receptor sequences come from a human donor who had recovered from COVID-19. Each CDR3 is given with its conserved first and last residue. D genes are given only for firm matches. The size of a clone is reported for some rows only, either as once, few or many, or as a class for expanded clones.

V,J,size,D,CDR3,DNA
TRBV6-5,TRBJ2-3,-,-,CASSYQIGQKNTDTQYF,TGTGCCAGCAGTTACCAAATCGGACAGAAGAACACAGATACGCAGTATTTT
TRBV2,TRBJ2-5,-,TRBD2,CASSGLAGGEETQYF,TGTGCCAGCAGCGGACTAGCGGGAGGGGAAGAGACCCAGTACTTC
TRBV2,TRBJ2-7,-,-,CASKWAGYTGEQYF,TGTGCCAGCAAATGGGCAGGATATACCGGGGAGCAGTACTTC
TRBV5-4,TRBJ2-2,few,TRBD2,CACSGRVSNTGELFF,TGTGCCTGTAGCGGGAGGGTTTCGAACACCGGGGAGCTGTTTTTT
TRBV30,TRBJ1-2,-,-,CAWTYAAGWCNF,TGTGCCTGGACCTACGCGGCAGGGTGGTGTAACTTC
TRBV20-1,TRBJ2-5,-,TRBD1,CSAKTGQETQYF,TGCAGTGCTAAGACAGGGCAAGAGACCCAGTACTTC
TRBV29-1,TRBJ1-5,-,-,CSVAEHSNQPQHF,TGCAGCGTTGCAGAACATAGCAATCAGCCCCAGCATTTT
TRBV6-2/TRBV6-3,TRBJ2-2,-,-,CAMGQNTGELFF,TGTGCCATGGGACAGAACACCGGGGAGCTGTTTTTT
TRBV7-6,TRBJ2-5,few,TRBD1,CASSSNVPGQGWDETQYF,TGTGCTAGCAGCTCCAACGTCCCGGGACAGGGTTGGGATGAGACCCAGTACTTC
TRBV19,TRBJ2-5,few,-,CASSTGVRETQYF,TGTGCCAGTAGTACAGGGGTCCGGGAGACCCAGTACTTC
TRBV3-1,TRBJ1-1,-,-,CASSQDGSRMNTEAFF,TGTGCCAGCAGCCAAGATGGCAGCAGGATGAACACTGAAGCTTTCTTT
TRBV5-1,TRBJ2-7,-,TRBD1,CASSWAGRQGPSYEQYF,TGCGCCAGCAGCTGGGCGGGCCGACAGGGTCCTTCCTACGAGCAGTACTTC
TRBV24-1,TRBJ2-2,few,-,CATSRGGELFF,TGTGCCACCAGCCGGGGCGGGGAGCTGTTTTTT
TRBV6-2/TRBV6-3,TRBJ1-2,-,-,CASSPGTDYYGYTF,TGTGCCAGCAGCCCCGGGACGGACTACTATGGCTACACCTTC
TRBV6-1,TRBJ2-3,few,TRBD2,CASSTSGSHLSTDTQYF,TGTGCCAGCAGTACTAGCGGGAGCCACTTGAGCACAGATACGCAGTATTTT
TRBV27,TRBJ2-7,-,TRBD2,CASRGLADPYEQYF,TGTGCCAGTCGGGGACTAGCGGATCCCTACGAGCAGTACTTC